The T cell receptor beta chain under discussion was sequenced for a study of CD8+ T cells in alopecia areata. Sequencing relied on a cDNA template that was reverse transcribed from extracted RNA. The method was immunoSEQ multiplex PCR; TCRdb's version includes in-frame clones alone and lacks a portion of them. Among about 150,000 clones listed, approximately 53% were seen once. Germline lookup yields CDR1 LNHDA and CDR2 SQIVND (reference sequence). The CDR3 has 18 amino acids. V lost 2 bases and J 2 bases, leaving 21 bases between the germline ends. This clone has just one count. The chain recombines TRBV19 with TRBJ1-2; D unresolved. The sequenced sample was CD8+ T cells sorted from blood, obtained at week 0. The clonotype comes from a human donor with alopecia areata. The CDR3 here is CASSILGMGNTPNYGYTF. The CDR3 coding sequence is TGTGCCAGTAGTATATTGGGGATGGGAAACACTCCCAACTATGGCTACACCTTC.